A selection of T cell receptor beta chains follows, all from one sample in a study of beta chain features in type 1 diabetes. Measured with immunoSEQ multiplex PCR; TCRdb has only the in-frame clones, and not every one. The repertoire holds fewer than 500,000 clones, with more than 11% as singletons. The sample comprised naive CD4+ T cells from blood. Source of these receptors: a man between 25 and 39 years old in good health. The CDR3 runs from the conserved cysteine through the conserved F or W. The D gene is left open where the match is weak. Size is omitted from some rows. Given values are once, few, many or a class for expanded clones.

TRBJ1-1	few	19	-	TRBV7-2	CASSLGLGVSREMNTEAFF	TGTGCCAGCAGCTTAGGGCTGGGTGTTTCCAGGGAAATGAACACTGAAGCTTTCTTT
TRBJ2-3	few	13	-	TRBV11-2	CASSLDPTDTQYF	TGTGCCAGCAGCTTAGATCCAACAGATACGCAGTATTTT
TRBJ1-2	-	14	-	TRBV30	CAWTLKIPNYGYTF	TGTGCCTGGACCTTGAAGATTCCTAACTATGGCTACACCTTC
TRBJ2-5	few	11	-	TRBV7-2	CASSPKETQYF	TGTGCCAGCAGCCCTAAAGAGACCCAGTACTTC
TRBJ2-2	-	15	-	TRBV19	CASSQGAVNTGELFF	TGTGCCAGTAGTCAAGGGGCCGTTAACACCGGGGAGCTGTTTTTT
TRBJ1-6	-	18	-	TRBV6-4	CASSRLRSSGEDNSPLHF	TGTGCCAGCAGTCGCCTCCGGTCTTCAGGGGAGGATAATTCACCCCTCCACTTT
TRBJ2-1	few	13	-	TRBV7-3	CASSRGTGNEQFF	TGTGCCAGCAGTCGGGGAACTGGGAATGAGCAGTTCTTC
TRBJ1-2	-	13	-	TRBV9	CASARQGSSGYTF	TGTGCCAGCGCCCGGCAGGGATCATCTGGCTACACCTTC
TRBJ1-5	few	14	TRBD1	TRBV29-1	CSVRQGEGNQPQHF	TGCAGCGTCAGACAGGGGGAAGGCAATCAGCCCCAGCATTTT
TRBJ1-2	-	14	-	TRBV6-7	CARTGTETNYGYTF	TGTGCCAGGACCGGGACGGAGACTAACTATGGCTACACCTTC
TRBJ1-1	-	16	-	TRBV6-5	CASSSPAGKGDTEAFF	TGTGCCAGCAGTTCCCCAGCGGGAAAAGGGGACACTGAAGCTTTCTTT
TRBJ2-1	few	13	TRBD2	TRBV7-2	CASSLFAGVEQFF	TGTGCCAGCAGCTTATTTGCGGGAGTCGAGCAGTTCTTC
TRBJ1-1	few	13	-	TRBV5-1	CASSLQGGTEAFF	TGCGCCAGCAGCTTACAGGGAGGTACTGAAGCTTTCTTT
TRBJ2-4	-	15	TRBD2	TRBV14	CASSQRPGLASIQYF	TGTGCCAGCAGCCAGAGACCGGGACTAGCAAGCATTCAGTACTTC
TRBJ2-5	-	13	TRBD2	TRBV30	CAGRAAGPKTQYF	TGTGCCGGGAGGGCCGCGGGGCCAAAGACCCAGTACTTC
TRBJ2-6	-	14	-	TRBV7-2	CASRASGGANVLTF	TGTGCCAGCAGGGCCTCCGGTGGGGCCAACGTCCTGACTTTC
TRBJ2-6	-	16	-	TRBV18	CASSPRGASGANVLTF	TGTGCCAGCTCACCCCGGGGGGCCTCTGGGGCCAACGTCCTGACTTTC
TRBJ1-1	few	14	-	TRBV2	CASSGKRVGTEAFF	TGTGCCAGCAGTGGTAAGCGGGTGGGCACTGAAGCTTTCTTT
TRBJ2-1	few	13	-	TRBV10-3	CAISVGVGNEQFF	TGTGCCATCAGTGTGGGAGTAGGCAATGAGCAGTTCTTC
TRBJ2-3	few	16	-	TRBV5-5	CASSLVIGVSTDTQYF	TGTGCCAGCAGCTTGGTCATAGGGGTGAGCACAGATACGCAGTATTTT
TRBJ2-5	once	14	-	TRBV19	CASSMGDNRETQYF	TGTGCCAGTAGTATGGGGGACAATCGAGAGACCCAGTACTTC
TRBJ2-3	few	16	TRBD2	TRBV9	CASSVATSGVTDTQYF	TGTGCCAGCAGCGTAGCGACTAGCGGGGTCACAGATACGCAGTATTTT
TRBJ2-5	-	15	TRBD2	TRBV7-2	CASSLSGGGTVTQYF	TGTGCCAGCAGCCTATCGGGCGGGGGGACGGTGACCCAGTACTTC
TRBJ2-6	-	15	-	TRBV29-1	CSVEAGFSGANVLTF	TGCAGCGTTGAAGCAGGGTTCTCTGGGGCCAACGTCCTGACTTTC
TRBJ2-3	-	14	TRBD2	TRBV7-6	CASSLVSGGDTQYF	TGTGCCAGCAGCTTGGTTAGCGGGGGAGATACGCAGTATTTT
TRBJ2-7	-	12	-	TRBV6-6	CASSYEGDKQYF	TGTGCCAGCAGTTACGAGGGGGACAAGCAGTACTTC
TRBJ1-1	-	14	TRBD1	TRBV5-1	CASSPLRGRTEAFF	TGCGCCAGCAGCCCACTCAGGGGGCGGACTGAAGCTTTCTTT
TRBJ2-7	few	16	TRBD1	TRBV5-1	CASSSPQGAKSYEQYF	TGCGCCAGCAGCTCACCACAGGGGGCTAAATCCTACGAGCAGTACTTC
TRBJ1-2	-	13	-	TRBV2	CASSVKGDSGYTF	TGTGCCAGCAGTGTGAAGGGCGACTCTGGCTACACCTTC
TRBJ1-5	-	12	-	TRBV30	CAWGGGNQPQHF	TGTGCCTGGGGAGGGGGGAATCAGCCCCAGCATTTT
TRBJ2-3	-	13	-	TRBV25-1	CASSDQRTDTQYF	TGTGCCAGCAGTGACCAACGCACAGATACGCAGTATTTT
TRBJ2-7	-	15	TRBD2	TRBV7-9	CASSRRTSSEGEQYF	TGTGCCAGCAGCAGAAGGACTAGCTCCGAGGGTGAGCAGTACTTC
TRBJ2-3	-	12	-	TRBV7-9	CASSDSGDTQYF	TGTGCCAGCAGCGATTCAGGAGATACGCAGTATTTT
TRBJ2-4	few	12	-	TRBV2	CASLEDVNIQYF	TGTGCCAGCCTTGAGGACGTCAACATTCAGTACTTC
TRBJ1-5	once	15	-	TRBV7-2	CASSLEPGGNQPQHF	TGTGCCAGCAGCTTAGAACCAGGGGGCAATCAGCCCCAGCATTTT
TRBJ1-2	-	14	-	TRBV9	CASRPSSLSGGYTF	TGTGCCAGCCGTCCCTCCTCTCTCTCCGGGGGCTACACCTTC
TRBJ2-3	-	12	-	TRBV7-6	CAVGGVTDTQYF	TGTGCCGTAGGTGGGGTCACAGATACGCAGTATTTT
TRBJ1-2	-	14	-	TRBV4-1	CASHGDSYRYGYTF	TGCGCCAGTCACGGTGATTCCTATCGCTATGGCTACACCTTC
TRBJ1-5	few	15	-	TRBV5-1	CASSLVGGSNQPQHF	TGCGCCAGCAGCTTGGTAGGGGGGAGCAATCAGCCCCAGCATTTT
TRBJ1-2	-	12	TRBD1	TRBV30	CAWSGQGYGYTF	TGTGCCTGGAGTGGACAGGGCTATGGCTACACCTTC
TRBJ1-2	-	14	TRBD1	TRBV7-2	CASSSRQGRDGYTF	TGTGCCAGCAGCTCAAGACAGGGCAGAGACGGCTACACCTTC
TRBJ2-4	many	15	-	TRBV18	CASSPWETAKNIQYF	TGTGCCAGCTCACCCTGGGAGACAGCCAAAAACATTCAGTACTTC
TRBJ2-7	-	13	TRBD1	TRBV6-5	CASRGTGEGEQYF	TGTGCCAGCAGGGGGACAGGGGAGGGCGAGCAGTACTTC
TRBJ1-1	few	11	-	TRBV30	CAWDPDREAFF	TGTGCCTGGGACCCCGACAGGGAAGCTTTCTTT
TRBJ2-7	-	12	-	TRBV29-1	CSVVGGFDEQYF	TGCAGCGTTGTGGGGGGATTCGACGAGCAGTACTTC
TRBJ2-5	-	12	TRBD1	TRBV30	CAWGTGRETQYF	TGTGCCTGGGGGACAGGGAGGGAGACCCAGTACTTC
TRBJ2-5	-	14	TRBD2	TRBV5-1	CASSRLAGQETQYF	TGCGCCAGCTCCAGATTAGCGGGCCAAGAGACCCAGTACTTC
TRBJ2-6	few	15	-	TRBV7-2	CASSLVHSGANVLTF	TGTGCCAGCAGCTTAGTACACTCTGGGGCCAACGTCCTGACTTTC
TRBJ1-6	-	13	-	TRBV6-5	CASSKVPWEGIHF	TGTGCCAGCTCTAAAGTCCCTTGGGAGGGGATCCACTTT